The rows below give T cell receptor beta chains drawn from one sample of a study of blood T cell repertoires in COVID-19. Data came from immunoSEQ multiplex PCR; TCRdb stores just in-frame clones and leaves some out. This repertoire shows over 15,000 clones, about 81% found once; its top ten account for 7% to 8.5%. The sequenced sample was peripheral blood. These receptors all come from a man in his sixties with acute or convalescent COVID-19. CDR3s include the opening cysteine and the closing phenylalanine or tryptophan. The D gene is left open where the match is weak. Some rows mark clone size as missing; the rest say once, few, many or name a class of expanded clone.

CDR3 protein: CASSPTGLNYGYTF
CDR3 DNA: TGTGCCAGCAGTCCGACAGGGTTGAACTATGGCTACACCTTC
clone size: .
D gene: TRBD1
V gene: TRBV2
J gene: TRBJ1-2

CDR3 protein: CASSPSTRTQYF
CDR3 DNA: TGTGCCAGCAGCCCGTCAACGCGTACGCAGTATTTT
clone size: .
D gene: .
V gene: TRBV21-1
J gene: TRBJ2-3

CDR3 protein: CASSQGSSANTGELFF
CDR3 DNA: TGCGCCAGCAGCCAAGGATCCAGCGCGAACACCGGGGAGCTGTTTTTT
clone size: .
D gene: .
V gene: TRBV4-1
J gene: TRBJ2-2

CDR3 protein: CASSLAPILSETQYF
CDR3 DNA: TGTGCCAGCAGCTTAGCGCCCATACTTTCGGAGACCCAGTACTTC
clone size: .
D gene: .
V gene: TRBV7-2
J gene: TRBJ2-5

CDR3 protein: CASSPVRATEAFF
CDR3 DNA: TGTGCCAGCAGCCCTGTCAGGGCCACTGAAGCTTTCTTT
clone size: once
D gene: .
V gene: TRBV13
J gene: TRBJ1-1

CDR3 protein: CASRTGGYSPLHF
CDR3 DNA: TGTGCCAGTAGGACAGGTGGATATTCACCCCTCCACTTT
clone size: .
D gene: .
V gene: TRBV19
J gene: TRBJ1-6

CDR3 protein: CASSLVVGQPNTEAFF
CDR3 DNA: TGTGCCAGCAGCTTAGTAGTGGGACAGCCGAACACTGAAGCTTTCTTT
clone size: .
D gene: TRBD1
V gene: TRBV13
J gene: TRBJ1-1

CDR3 protein: CASSPMHPSAQGTEAFF
CDR3 DNA: TGTGCCAGCTCACCAATGCATCCCTCCGCCCAGGGCACTGAAGCTTTCTTT
clone size: .
D gene: .
V gene: TRBV18
J gene: TRBJ1-1

CDR3 protein: CASSPTGGNSPLHF
CDR3 DNA: TGTGCCAGCAGTCCGACAGGGGGCAATTCACCCCTCCACTTT
clone size: few
D gene: TRBD1
V gene: TRBV6-2/TRBV6-3
J gene: TRBJ1-6

CDR3 protein: CASSVNRNAYYEQYF
CDR3 DNA: TGTGCCAGCAGTGTAAACAGGAACGCCTACTACGAGCAGTACTTC
clone size: .
D gene: .
V gene: TRBV14
J gene: TRBJ2-7

CDR3 protein: CASSQVGLRNQPQHF
CDR3 DNA: TGCGCCAGCAGCCAAGTTGGACTGCGAAATCAGCCCCAGCATTTT
clone size: .
D gene: .
V gene: TRBV4-1
J gene: TRBJ1-5

CDR3 protein: CASSPDRGRGGYTF
CDR3 DNA: TGTGCCAGCAGTCCAGACAGGGGGCGCGGTGGCTACACCTTC
clone size: .
D gene: TRBD1
V gene: TRBV6-5
J gene: TRBJ1-2

CDR3 protein: CASGTDSRNSPLHF
CDR3 DNA: TGTGCTAGTGGAACCGACAGCCGTAATTCACCCCTCCACTTT
clone size: .
D gene: .
V gene: TRBV12-5
J gene: TRBJ1-6

CDR3 protein: CASRERSYEQYF
CDR3 DNA: TGTGCCAGCAGGGAACGGTCGTACGAGCAGTACTTC
clone size: .
D gene: .
V gene: TRBV2
J gene: TRBJ2-7

CDR3 protein: CASSPRFALEGTGELFF
CDR3 DNA: TGTGCCAGCAGTCCTAGATTTGCCCTCGAGGGCACCGGGGAGCTGTTTTTT
clone size: .
D gene: .
V gene: TRBV25-1
J gene: TRBJ2-2

CDR3 protein: CASSKRDRGYTF
CDR3 DNA: TGTGCCAGTAGTAAAAGGGACAGAGGCTACACCTTC
clone size: .
D gene: TRBD1
V gene: TRBV19
J gene: TRBJ1-2

CDR3 protein: CASSLNPSGIQETQYF
CDR3 DNA: TGTGCCAGCAGCTTAAACCCGAGCGGGATCCAAGAGACCCAGTACTTC
clone size: few
D gene: TRBD2
V gene: TRBV7-9
J gene: TRBJ2-5

CDR3 protein: CASSPGTLAAGANVLTF
CDR3 DNA: TGTGCCAGCTCACCAGGGACACTGGCGGCTGGGGCCAACGTCCTGACTTTC
clone size: .
D gene: .
V gene: TRBV18
J gene: TRBJ2-6

CDR3 protein: CASSGMGQGNQPQHF
CDR3 DNA: TGTGCCAGCTCAGGGATGGGGCAGGGAAATCAGCCCCAGCATTTT
clone size: .
D gene: .
V gene: TRBV2
J gene: TRBJ1-5

CDR3 protein: CASTASGNTGELFF
CDR3 DNA: TGTGCCAGCACCGCGAGCGGAAACACCGGGGAGCTGTTTTTT
clone size: .
D gene: .
V gene: TRBV7-2
J gene: TRBJ2-2

CDR3 protein: CASSQANGGYSPLHF
CDR3 DNA: TGTGCCAGTTCGCAGGCGAATGGAGGGTACTCACCCCTCCACTTT
clone size: .
D gene: .
V gene: TRBV19
J gene: TRBJ1-6

CDR3 protein: CASSLQPSSANEKLFF
CDR3 DNA: TGCGCCAGCAGCTTACAACCGTCCTCAGCTAATGAAAAACTGTTTTTT
clone size: once
D gene: .
V gene: TRBV5-1
J gene: TRBJ1-4

CDR3 protein: CASSQPTRLAGDNNEQFF
CDR3 DNA: TGCGCCAGCAGCCAACCTACCCGGCTAGCGGGGGACAACAATGAGCAGTTCTTC
clone size: once
D gene: TRBD2
V gene: TRBV4-1
J gene: TRBJ2-1

CDR3 protein: CATLPGTDLSTEAFF
CDR3 DNA: TGTGCCACCTTACCGGGGACAGACCTTTCCACTGAAGCTTTCTTT
clone size: .
D gene: TRBD1
V gene: TRBV11-3
J gene: TRBJ1-1

CDR3 protein: CATSPMGPGELFF
CDR3 DNA: TGTGCCACAAGCCCGATGGGGCCCGGGGAGCTGTTTTTT
clone size: .
D gene: .
V gene: TRBV15
J gene: TRBJ2-2

CDR3 protein: CASSLGSTGVNEQFF
CDR3 DNA: TGTGCCAGCAGCTTAGGATCTACAGGGGTCAATGAGCAGTTCTTC
clone size: .
D gene: TRBD1
V gene: TRBV7-2
J gene: TRBJ2-1

CDR3 protein: CASSPLAGTEAFF
CDR3 DNA: TGTGCCAGCAGCCCCTTGGCGGGGACTGAAGCTTTCTTT
clone size: once
D gene: .
V gene: TRBV7-3
J gene: TRBJ1-1

CDR3 protein: CASSTWDSLNSPLHF
CDR3 DNA: TGTGCCAGCAGTACCTGGGACAGCCTTAATTCACCCCTCCACTTT
clone size: .
D gene: TRBD1
V gene: TRBV25-1
J gene: TRBJ1-6

CDR3 protein: CASSPRLTGRGGNQPQHF
CDR3 DNA: TGTGCCAGCTCACCAAGATTGACAGGGCGAGGTGGCAATCAGCCCCAGCATTTT
clone size: once
D gene: TRBD1
V gene: TRBV18
J gene: TRBJ1-5

CDR3 protein: CATSDPGQGAILGGTGELFF
CDR3 DNA: TGTGCCACCAGTGACCCAGGACAGGGGGCGATTCTAGGTGGCACCGGGGAGCTGTTTTTT
clone size: once
D gene: TRBD1
V gene: TRBV24-1
J gene: TRBJ2-2

CDR3 protein: CASSFASGYEQFF
CDR3 DNA: TGTGCCAGCAGCTTTGCTAGCGGTTATGAGCAGTTCTTC
clone size: few
D gene: TRBD2
V gene: TRBV5-5
J gene: TRBJ2-1

CDR3 protein: CASSGEVARTNEKLFF
CDR3 DNA: TGTGCCAGCAGTGGAGAGGTTGCCAGAACTAATGAAAAACTGTTTTTT
clone size: .
D gene: .
V gene: TRBV2
J gene: TRBJ1-4

CDR3 protein: CASSFTYEQYF
CDR3 DNA: TGTGCCAGCAGTTTTACCTACGAGCAGTACTTC
clone size: .
D gene: .
V gene: TRBV12-3/TRBV12-4
J gene: TRBJ2-7

CDR3 protein: CASSRDGRDSYEQYF
CDR3 DNA: TGTGCCAGCAGCAGAGACGGCCGGGACTCCTACGAGCAGTACTTC
clone size: .
D gene: .
V gene: TRBV7-2
J gene: TRBJ2-7

CDR3 protein: CAWSSFQQGKNSPLHF
CDR3 DNA: TGTGCCTGGAGTTCATTCCAACAGGGGAAAAATTCACCCCTCCACTTT
clone size: .
D gene: TRBD1
V gene: TRBV30
J gene: TRBJ1-6

CDR3 protein: CASSFSLRGGVENYEQYF
CDR3 DNA: TGTGCCAGCAGCTTCAGTCTCAGGGGAGGGGTGGAGAACTACGAGCAGTACTTC
clone size: .
D gene: .
V gene: TRBV11-3
J gene: TRBJ2-7

CDR3 protein: CASSLAGGYGYTF
CDR3 DNA: TGTGCCAGCAGCTTGGCCGGGGGCTATGGCTACACCTTC
clone size: .
D gene: .
V gene: TRBV5-5
J gene: TRBJ1-2

CDR3 protein: CASSPSGPGYGYTF
CDR3 DNA: TGTGCCAGCAGCCCCTCAGGCCCTGGCTATGGCTACACCTTC
clone size: few
D gene: .
V gene: TRBV5-4
J gene: TRBJ1-2

CDR3 protein: CASSAREGAIRGAFF
CDR3 DNA: TGTGCCAGCAGCGCCCGGGAGGGGGCGATTCGGGGAGCTTTCTTT
clone size: .
D gene: TRBD1
V gene: TRBV5-5
J gene: TRBJ1-1

CDR3 protein: CASRPSTGLNTEAFF
CDR3 DNA: TGTGCCAGCAGGCCTTCGACAGGGCTGAACACTGAAGCTTTCTTT
clone size: .
D gene: TRBD1
V gene: TRBV13
J gene: TRBJ1-1

CDR3 protein: CASSLQGGANTEAFF
CDR3 DNA: TGTGCCAGCAGCCTACAGGGGGGAGCGAACACTGAAGCTTTCTTT
clone size: .
D gene: TRBD1
V gene: TRBV7-9
J gene: TRBJ1-1

CDR3 protein: CASSKIGGTAESYEQYF
CDR3 DNA: TGTGCCAGCAGCAAAATAGGCGGGACGGCTGAATCCTACGAGCAGTACTTC
clone size: few
D gene: .
V gene: TRBV9
J gene: TRBJ2-7